The clone carrying this T cell receptor (beta chain) was detected a few times. CDR1 and CDR2 from the germline V gene are SNHLY and FYNNEI. With 1 base removed from V and 5 bases from J, the gap between germline ends came to 8 bases. CDR3 length: 13 amino acids. These data originate in a study of T-cell memory formation after mild COVID-19. Whole-study context: TCR clusters showed largely donor specificity.

5'RACE with constant-segment primers built TCRalpha and TCRbeta cDNA libraries with UMIs. MiXCR, run by TCRdb on the 5' RACE reads, gives a single entry per CDR3 protein. Among 350,000 or so distinct CDR3 sequences, 20% to 25% were seen once, and the ten largest hold roughly a fifth. The specimen sequenced was PBMCs or a T cell subset sorted from them (not recorded which). This chain links TRBV2 with TRBJ1-2; D ambiguous. This clonotype was sampled from a man younger than 30 who had mild COVID-19 (a few samples of this study predate the infection). Cell type and time point are not known. In DNA, the CDR3 is TGTGCCAGCAGTGAAGGGGCCATTTATGGCTACACCTTC. Its protein is CASSEGAIYGYTF. The whole variable domain, remainder taken from reference TRBV2 and TRBJ1-2, is EPEVTQTPSHQVTQMGQEVILRCVPISNHLYFYWYRQILGQKVEFLVSFYNNEISEKSEIFDDQFSVERPDGSNFTLKIRSTKLEDSAMYFCASSEGAIYGYTFGSGTRLTVV.